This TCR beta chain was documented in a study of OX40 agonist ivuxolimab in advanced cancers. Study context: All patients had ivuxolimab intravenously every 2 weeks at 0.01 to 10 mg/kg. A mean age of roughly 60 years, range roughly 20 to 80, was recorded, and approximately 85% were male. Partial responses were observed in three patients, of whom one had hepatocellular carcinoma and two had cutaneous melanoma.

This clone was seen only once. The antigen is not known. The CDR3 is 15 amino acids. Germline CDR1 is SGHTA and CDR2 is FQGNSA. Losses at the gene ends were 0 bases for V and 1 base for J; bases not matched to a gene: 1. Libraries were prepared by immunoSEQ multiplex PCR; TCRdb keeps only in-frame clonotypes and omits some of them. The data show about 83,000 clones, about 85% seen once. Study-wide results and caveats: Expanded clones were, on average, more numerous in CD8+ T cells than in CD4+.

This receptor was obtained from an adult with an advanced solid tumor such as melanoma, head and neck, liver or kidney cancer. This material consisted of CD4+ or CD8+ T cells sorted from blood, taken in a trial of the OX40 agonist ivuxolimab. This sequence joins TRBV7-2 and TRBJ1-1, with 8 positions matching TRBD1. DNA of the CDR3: TGTGCCAGCAGCTTAGCCGACAGGGGGAACACTGAAGCTTTCTTT. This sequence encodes CASSLADRGNTEAFF.